The clone carrying this T cell receptor (beta chain) appeared a few times. Its antigen remains unknown. Preparation of the TCRbeta library used unique molecular identifiers. Using its own MiXCR run on the PCR reads, TCRdb lists one record per CDR3 protein. The table lists about a million distinct CDR3 sequences, about 29% of them singletons, with about 28% in the top ten. This entry is derived from a study of T-cell reconstitution after alpha-beta-depleted transplantation in children. General study findings and limits: Several hundred expanded graft clones reportedly were the source of alpha-beta T cells about two months after transplant. The high TCRbeta diversity at day 60 in some patients came from surviving recipient T cells and thymic progenitors. A year post-transplant, T-cell counts and diversity derived mostly from newly produced T cells.

Trimming took 0 bases from V and 1 from J, leaving 10 bases between them. This CDR3 region has 15 residues. CDR1 is LGHNA, CDR2 YSLEER, per germline. The J gene is TRBJ2-7, the V gene TRBV4-3; the D is unclear. This sample comprised PBMCs, mostly from graft donor cells, obtained 360 days after TCRalphabeta/CD19-depleted stem cell transplant. The clonotype was recovered from a boy under three years old who had a stem cell transplant for SCID, so the T cells may come from the graft donor. In DNA form, the CDR3 reads TGCGCCAGCAGCCAAGAGTTCGTTTTTTCCTACGAGCAGTACTTC. Translated, it gives CASSQEFVFSYEQYF.